The rows below give T cell receptor beta chains drawn from one sample of a study of OX40 agonist ivuxolimab in advanced cancers. Repertoires were generated with immunoSEQ multiplex PCR, while TCRdb's copy carries only in-frame clones and drops some. The sample records about 79,000 clones, about 84% being singletons. This specimen was CD4+ or CD8+ T cells sorted from blood, taken in a trial of the OX40 agonist ivuxolimab. All receptors come from an adult with an advanced solid tumor such as melanoma, head and neck, liver or kidney cancer. The CDR3 runs from the conserved cysteine through the conserved F or W. The D gene is left open where the match is weak. Size is omitted from some rows. Given values are once, few, many or a class for expanded clones.

j_call,clone_size,cdr3_length,d_call,v_call,cdr3_aa,cdr3_nt
TRBJ2-3,.,12,TRBD2,TRBV11-3,CASSFGGDTQYF,TGTGCCAGCAGCTTCGGGGGGGATACGCAGTATTTT
TRBJ2-7,.,13,.,TRBV7-2,CASSLRDFGEQYF,TGTGCCAGCAGCTTAAGGGATTTCGGCGAGCAGTACTTC
TRBJ2-3,.,17,.,TRBV28,CASSPDGTRAKPNTQYF,TGTGCCAGCAGTCCCGATGGGACACGTGCAAAACCTAATACGCAGTATTTT
TRBJ2-7,few,11,.,TRBV2,CASSQGYEQYF,TGTGCCAGCAGTCAGGGTTACGAGCAGTACTTC
TRBJ1-1,once,15,.,TRBV10-3,CAISSGTGEIEGAFF,TGTGCCATCAGTTCCGGGACGGGAGAAATCGAGGGAGCTTTCTTT
TRBJ1-1,.,15,.,TRBV11-1,CASSTIGGLNTEAFF,TGTGCCAGCAGTACTATAGGGGGTTTGAACACTGAAGCTTTCTTT
TRBJ1-1,.,15,TRBD1,TRBV5-1,CASSRATGGGTEAFF,TGCGCCAGCAGCCGAGCCACAGGGGGGGGCACTGAAGCTTTCTTT
TRBJ2-3,.,15,.,TRBV11-2,CASRPTVSRTDTQYF,TGTGCCAGCAGGCCAACGGTGAGTCGCACAGATACGCAGTATTTT
TRBJ2-7,.,13,.,TRBV6-1,CASSALELAEQYF,TGTGCCAGCAGTGCCTTAGAGTTGGCCGAGCAGTACTTC
TRBJ1-6,.,15,TRBD1,TRBV28,CASRTGTGRNSPLHF,TGTGCCAGCAGAACCGGGACAGGTAGAAATTCACCCCTCCACTTT
TRBJ2-3,.,16,.,TRBV10-3,CAISPGRKGSTDTQYF,TGTGCCATCAGCCCCGGGCGCAAGGGCAGCACAGATACGCAGTATTTT
TRBJ2-2,.,17,.,TRBV25-1,CASSELAWDGNTGELFF,TGTGCCAGCAGTGAATTGGCGTGGGACGGGAACACCGGGGAGCTGTTTTTT
TRBJ2-3,.,15,TRBD1,TRBV7-6,CASSRRTGAEDTQYF,TGTGCCAGCAGCCGGAGGACAGGGGCTGAAGATACGCAGTATTTT
TRBJ2-2,.,15,.,TRBV4-1,CASSQVGFNTGELFF,TGCGCCAGCAGCCAAGTGGGGTTCAACACCGGGGAGCTGTTTTTT
TRBJ1-4,.,17,.,TRBV27,CASSLKSIGATNEKLFF,TGTGCCAGCAGTTTAAAGAGTATCGGGGCAACTAATGAAAAACTGTTTTTT
TRBJ2-7,.,16,.,TRBV7-6,CASSPFLGALTYEQYF,TGTGCCAGCAGCCCCTTCCTTGGGGCGCTGACCTACGAGCAGTACTTC
TRBJ2-7,once,13,TRBD1,TRBV29-1,CSVEQGDDYEQYF,TGCAGCGTTGAACAGGGGGATGATTACGAGCAGTACTTC
TRBJ2-5,.,15,.,TRBV5-1,CASSRRALGGETQYF,TGCGCCAGCAGCCGTAGGGCCCTGGGGGGAGAGACCCAGTACTTC
TRBJ1-1,.,15,TRBD1,TRBV6-1,CASSARQGTNTEAFF,TGTGCCAGCAGTGCCCGACAGGGAACGAACACTGAAGCTTTCTTT
TRBJ2-3,.,18,TRBD2,TRBV7-9,CASSARIIAGGGTDTQYF,TGTGCCAGCAGCGCCCGTATCATAGCGGGAGGGGGCACAGATACGCAGTATTTT
TRBJ2-7,.,14,.,TRBV7-2,CASSLAGGILEQYF,TGTGCCAGCAGCTTAGCTGGCGGGATTCTAGAGCAGTACTTC
TRBJ2-3,.,16,TRBD2,TRBV18,CASSPPGLAAPGTQYF,TGTGCCAGCTCACCTCCGGGACTAGCGGCCCCGGGTACGCAGTATTTT
TRBJ2-5,.,11,TRBD2,TRBV4-1,CASSQEREAYF,TGCGCCAGCAGCCAGGAGCGGGAGGCGTACTTC
TRBJ2-4,.,13,TRBD1,TRBV30,CAWDRGGKNIQYF,TGTGCCTGGGACAGGGGCGGCAAAAACATTCAGTACTTC
TRBJ2-2,.,14,.,TRBV28,CASGDYRDAGELFF,TGTGCCAGCGGTGATTACAGGGACGCCGGGGAGCTGTTTTTT
TRBJ2-2,.,14,.,TRBV5-8,CASSLPGLTGELFF,TGTGCCAGCAGCTTACCGGGACTCACCGGGGAGCTGTTTTTT
TRBJ1-6,.,15,.,TRBV11-2,CASSLTGAGNSPLHF,TGTGCCAGCAGCTTAACCGGGGCAGGGAATTCACCCCTCCACTTT
TRBJ1-1,.,15,.,TRBV6-6,CASSYIRGGTTEAFF,TGTGCCAGCAGTTATATCCGGGGAGGAACGACTGAAGCTTTCTTT
TRBJ2-5,.,16,TRBD2,TRBV27,CASSFGTGTSGATQYF,TGTGCCAGCAGTTTCGGCACCGGGACTAGCGGGGCGACCCAGTACTTC